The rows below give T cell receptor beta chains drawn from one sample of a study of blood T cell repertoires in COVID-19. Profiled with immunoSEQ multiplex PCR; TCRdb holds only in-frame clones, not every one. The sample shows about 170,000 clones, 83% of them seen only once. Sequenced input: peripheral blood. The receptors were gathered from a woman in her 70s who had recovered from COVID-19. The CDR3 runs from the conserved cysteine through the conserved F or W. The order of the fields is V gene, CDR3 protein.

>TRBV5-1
CASSLARGVRDGYTF
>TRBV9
CASSVGVRDRADTQYF
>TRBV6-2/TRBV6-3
CASSYSEKRLTSNQPQHF
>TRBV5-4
CASSPEDRGYNSPLHF
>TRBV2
CASTKTTGSVYGYTF
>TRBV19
CASSMRDRGLQETQYF
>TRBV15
CATRLAGGTYEQYF
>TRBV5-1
CASSLARGNEQFF
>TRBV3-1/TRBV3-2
CASSQGTGEGPQHF
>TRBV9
CASSGSGRPLHF
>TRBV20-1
CSASFPGPSLSGANVLTF
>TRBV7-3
CASPRQGPSQNTEAFF
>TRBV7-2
CASSLRQGGGYTF
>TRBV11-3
CASSLGGGAGELFF
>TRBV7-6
CASSLVGPLAGNTGELFF
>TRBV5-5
CASSARDRAYEQYF
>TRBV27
CASSLAGSSYNEQFF
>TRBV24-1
CATSDPGTEANTGELFF
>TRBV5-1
CASSWDRAGGTEAFF
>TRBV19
CASSANQGQGLHGYTF
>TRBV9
CASSDRANTGELFF
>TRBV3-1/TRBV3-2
CASSPPRTPNTEAFF
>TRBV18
CASSEGATTRAQYF
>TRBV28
CASTPAGGSYEQYF
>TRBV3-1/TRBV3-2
CASGSSYNEQFF
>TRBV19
CASSTGTAGETQYF
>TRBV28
CASTPGGVGVYGYTF
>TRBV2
CAGYGGESYNSPLHF
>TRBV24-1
CATSVSSGGVGSYNEQFF
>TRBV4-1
CASSQGAGAYEQYF
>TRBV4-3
CASSQSLSGQGALGYTF
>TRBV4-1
CASSQAEGQGRGYTF
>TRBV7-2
CASSGGTSGVGTDTQYF
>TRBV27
CASSLFGEVQPQHF
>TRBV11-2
CASSFVGRGTGELFF
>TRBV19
CASSGTGGNTEAFF
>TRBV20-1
CSASVLAGIQETQYF
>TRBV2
CASTAGPSPNQPQHF
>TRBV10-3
CAISDPASGINEQFF
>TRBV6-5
CAAGKGDTGELFF
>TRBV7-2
CASSLQTGMNTEAFF
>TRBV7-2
CASSLPGQGRDTQYF
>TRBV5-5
CASSPGGTLEYTQYF
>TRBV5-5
CASSWGTPRGETQYF
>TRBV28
CASSLTLGSSYEQYF
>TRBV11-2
CATRGAGKVADTQYF
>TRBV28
CASSPGTGNNNSPLHF
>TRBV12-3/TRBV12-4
CASFTGNDFGAFF
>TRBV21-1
CASSNGGSPYEQYF
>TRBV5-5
CASSRGQGNTEAFF
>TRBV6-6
CASSYSDRAYGYTF
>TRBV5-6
CASRGPPGNSPLHF
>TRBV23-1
CASSRKGMRCRGRISPNYGYTF
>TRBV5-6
CASSLIAGAGTEAFF
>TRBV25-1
CASSELDGWSEKLFF